These 19 T cell receptor beta chains originate from one sample sequenced in a study of Graves' ophthalmopathy and Graves' hyperthyroidism. From RNA, the CDR3 regions of TCR beta chains were amplified and sequenced. HTBI-primed first-round RT-PCR preceded second-round multiplex PCR. One entry per CDR3 protein, called by TCRdb with MiXCR from the multiplex PCR reads. Here the sample spans roughly 400,000 distinct CDR3 sequences, about a sixth being singletons. The sequencing sample was made of peripheral blood. Receptor source: an adult woman with stable Graves' hyperthyroidism.

As concerns this clonotype: This may come from a read error, since a much larger clone is one base off. CDR3 residues: CASSLTLFWNPSYGQYF. DNA of the CDR3: TGTGCCAGCAGTTTAACCCTTTTTTGGAACCCCTCCTACGGGCAGTACTTC. The chain recombines TRBV28 with TRBJ2-7; D is undetermined. Germline assignment: CDR1 MDHEN and CDR2 SYDVKM. This CDR3 comprises 17 residues.

Concerning this clonotype: This clone may be a read error of a much larger clone one base away. Likely a read error: the CDR3 ends without its conserved phenylalanine or tryptophan. The chain links TRBV28 to TRBJ1-2; the match to TRBD1 covers 8 bases. This CDR3 has 16 amino acids. The germline V gene encodes CDR1 MDHEN and CDR2 SYDVKM. V trimming: 5 bases; J trimming: 4 bases; junction bases outside the gene matches: 12. CDR3 in amino acids: CASSPRTGRLGYGYTY. CDR3 sequence (DNA): TGTGCCAGCAGTCCACGGACAGGGCGACTGGGCTATGGCTACACCTAC.

In this sample, this clonotype turned up a few times. The V gene is TRBV5-1, the J gene TRBJ2-2; D is perhaps TRBD1 or TRBD2 (5 bases each). The CDR3 consists of 15 residues. Germline-derived CDR1 and CDR2 are SGHRS and YFSETQ. V lost 4 bases and J 3 bases, leaving 13 bases between the germline ends. CDR3 nucleotides: TGCGCCAGCAGCCCAAGCGGCAGGGACACCGGGGAGCTGTTTTTT. Protein product: CASSPSGRDTGELFF. The variable domain in full, completed from reference TRBV5-1 and TRBJ2-2, reads KAGVTQTPRYLIKTRGQQVTLSCSPISGHRSVSWYQQTPGQGLQFLFEYFSETQRNKGNFPGRFSGRQFSNSRSEMNVSTLELGDSALYLCASSPSGRDTGELFFGEGSRLTVL.

This clonotype was seen at least ten times. V gene TRBV12-3 or TRBV12-4 combines with J gene TRBJ2-6; 10 bases are a match to TRBD1. Trimming at V came to 6 bases and at J to 0 bases, leaving 8 bases not matched to a gene. The CDR3 covers 18 residues. CDR3 amino acids: CASSPAGQGSSGANVLTF. The DNA for the CDR3 is TGTGCCAGCAGCCCAGCGGGACAGGGGAGCTCTGGGGCCAACGTCCTGACTTTC.

This clonotype was recorded at least ten times. The chain uses TRBV30 and TRBJ1-2, with D possibly being TRBD1 (5 bases). The CDR3 length is 12 residues. The V gene's germline CDR1 is GTSNPN and CDR2 SVGIG (reference sequence). Trimming removed 8 bases at V and 3 bases at J, with 13 bases between. CDR3 protein: CALGLPDYGYTF. The CDR3, as DNA: TGTGCCCTGGGACTACCGGACTATGGCTACACCTTC.

The table lists this clonotype with many counts. Here the CDR3 reads CAWSELVGAYGYTF. The CDR3 nucleotides read TGTGCCTGGAGTGAATTGGTCGGGGCCTATGGCTACACCTTC. The chain links TRBV30 to TRBJ1-2, with D maybe TRBD1 (5 bases). V lost 1 base, J lost 4 bases, and 13 bases lay in between. Germline values: CDR1 GTSNPN, CDR2 SVGIG (reference sequence). The CDR3 covers 14 residues.

This clonotype has a count of ten or more. This sequence joins TRBV6-1 and TRBJ1-1; the match to TRBD1 covers 7 bases. The V gene end was trimmed by 2 bases and the J gene end by 5 bases; junction bases not matched to a gene: 8. The CDR3 runs to 15 residues. The germline V gene has CDR1 MNHNS and CDR2 SASEGT. The CDR3 here is CASSEPRGRRTEAFF. The CDR3 DNA reads TGTGCCAGCAGTGAACCTAGGGGGCGCAGGACTGAAGCTTTCTTT.

There are many counts of this clonotype. The gene calls are TRBV28 and TRBJ1-5; D call uncertain. Germline V gives CDR1 MDHEN, CDR2 SYDVKM. The V end lost 2 bases, the J end lost 0 bases, and 23 bases lay between the germline ends. CDR3 length equals 20 residues. CDR3 protein: CASSLIPPKTHDHSNQPQHF. DNA for the CDR3: TGTGCCAGCAGTTTAATCCCCCCGAAAACGCACGATCATAGCAATCAGCCCCAGCATTTT.

This clonotype was found a few times. The chain has TRBV28 and TRBJ2-4; 11 bases match TRBD2. Losses at the gene ends were 6 bases for V and 11 bases for J; bases not matched to a gene: 6. This CDR3 contains 13 residues. Germline CDR1 and CDR2: MDHEN and SYDVKM. CDR3: CASSFSGRAFQYF. In DNA, the CDR3 is TGTGCCAGCAGCTTTAGCGGGAGGGCCTTTCAGTACTTC.

This clonotype was counted ten times or more. The chain carries TRBV20-1 and TRBJ2-3; tentatively, D is TRBD1 (6 bases). Germline V CDR1 and CDR2: DFQATT, SNEGSKA (reference sequence). The germline V and J ends were trimmed by 6 bases and 0 bases, with 16 bases remaining between them. This CDR3 contains 15 residues. The CDR3 DNA reads TGCAGTGCCAGGCCAGGGGTTGCTAGCACAGATACGCAGTATTTT. Translating it yields CSARPGVASTDTQYF.

This clonotype has a count of ten or more. The chain joins TRBV12-3 or TRBV12-4 to TRBJ1-1; TRBD1 is a possible D gene (6 bases). CDR3 size: 13 residues. Trimming stripped 6 bases from V and 3 bases from J, with 11 bases between. The DNA of the CDR3 is TGTGCCAGCAGCTTACAGGGATACACTGAAGCTTTCTTT. It is translated as CASSLQGYTEAFF.

Many counts were recorded for this clonotype. Germline is not matched at one junction end, which may reflect a read error. CDR3 bases: TGTGCCAGCAATGACAGGGCAGGCGTCTTGAATACTGAAGCTTTCTTT. It specifies CASNDRAGVLNTEAFF. The chain uses TRBV28 and TRBJ1-1; 7 bases map to TRBD1. The CDR3 covers 16 residues. In germline, CDR1 is MDHEN, CDR2 SYDVKM.

This clonotype appeared many times. The V gene is TRBV25-1, the J gene TRBJ1-3; no reliable D call. Germline assignment: CDR1 MGHDK and CDR2 SYGVNS. The CDR3 runs 13 residues. V dropped 2 bases and J dropped 9 bases, with 11 bases sitting between them. The DNA of the CDR3 is TGTGCCAGCAGTGAAGGGGTGATTGGCACCATATATTTT. Translating gives CASSEGVIGTIYF.

This clonotype was counted ten times or more. The V gene is TRBV28, the J gene TRBJ1-1, with a weak D call TRBD1 (5 bases). Trimming removed 5 bases from V and 8 bases from J, with 12 bases in between. Per the germline V gene, CDR1 is MDHEN and CDR2 is SYDVKM. This CDR3 is 12 amino acids long. The CDR3 DNA reads as TGTGCCAGCAGTCCGGCAGGGTTCGAAGCTTTCTTT. It codes for CASSPAGFEAFF.

This clonotype was detected a few times. Since a much larger clone is just one base distant, this may be a read error. The genes are TRBV7-3 and TRBJ2-2; D is ambiguous. Looked up from germline, CDR1 is SGHTA and CDR2 is FQGTGA. The CDR3 covers 14 residues. CDR3 residues: CTSSLRLNTGELFF. The CDR3 nucleotides read TGTACCAGCAGCTTAAGGCTGAACACCGGGGAGCTGTTTTTT.

This clonotype was counted many times. The V gene is TRBV10-3, the J gene TRBJ2-7, with D unclear. The length of the CDR3 is 13 residues. Germline V gene data show CDR1 as ENHRY and CDR2 as SYGVKD. Trimming removed 3 bases from V and 5 bases from J, with 11 bases in between. CDR3 region: CAISDLGPNEQYF. DNA of the CDR3: TGTGCCATCAGTGATCTGGGTCCCAACGAGCAGTACTTC.

This clonotype was detected ten times or more. V gene TRBV20-1 combines with J gene TRBJ2-7, with a possible D match to TRBD2 (7 bases). Germline V CDR1 and CDR2: DFQATT, SNEGSKA (reference sequence). With 6 bases removed from V and 4 bases from J, the gap between germline ends came to 19 bases. CDR3 length: 14 amino acids. The CDR3 region is CSAPSGGGNYEQYF. The CDR3 nucleotides read TGCAGTGCCCCCTCCGGCGGGGGCAATTACGAGCAGTACTTC.

This clonotype was picked up many times. V usage is TRBV28 and J usage is TRBJ2-7, with 12 bases matching TRBD2. The CDR3 runs 13 residues. After removal of 5 bases from V and 9 bases from J, the junction contained 5 bases not matched to a gene. CDR1 MDHEN and CDR2 SYDVKM come from the germline V gene. The CDR3 DNA sequence: TGTGCCAGCAGTCCACCTAGCGGGGGGGGGCAGTACTTC. Encoded protein: CASSPPSGGGQYF. Full variable domain (remainder filled in from reference TRBV28 and TRBJ2-7): DVKVTQSSRYLVKRTGEKVFLECVQDMDHENMFWYRQDPGLGLRLIYFSYDVKMKEKGDIPEGYSVSREKKERFSLILESASTNQTSMYLCASSPPSGGGQYFGPGTRLTVT.

This clonotype was detected many times. The chain recombines TRBV19 with TRBJ2-7, with a weak D call TRBD1 (6 bases). From germline, CDR1 is LNHDA and CDR2 SQIVND (reference sequence). The CDR3 extends over 13 amino acids. With 3 bases removed from V and 4 bases from J, the gap between germline ends came to 10 bases. The CDR3 spells CASSILDSYEQYF. As DNA, the CDR3 is TGTGCCAGTAGTATTTTGGACAGTTACGAGCAGTACTTC.